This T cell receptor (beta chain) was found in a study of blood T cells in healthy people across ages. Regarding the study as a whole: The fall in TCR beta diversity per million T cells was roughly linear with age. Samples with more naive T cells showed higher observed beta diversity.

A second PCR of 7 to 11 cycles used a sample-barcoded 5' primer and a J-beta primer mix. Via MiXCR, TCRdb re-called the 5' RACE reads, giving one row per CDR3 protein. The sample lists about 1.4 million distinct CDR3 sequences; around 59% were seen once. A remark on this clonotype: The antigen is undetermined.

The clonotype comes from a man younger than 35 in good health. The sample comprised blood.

The CDR3 sequence is CSVRSGDQTSNEQFF. The DNA for the CDR3 is TGCAGCGTCCGCTCAGGGGACCAGACCTCCAATGAGCAGTTCTTC. The chain has TRBV29-1 and TRBJ2-1; a possible D gene is TRBD1 (6 bases). Germline V gene lookup returns CDR1 SQVTM and CDR2 ANQGSEA. Trimming stripped 6 bases from V and 6 bases from J, with 21 bases between. This CDR3 has 15 residues.